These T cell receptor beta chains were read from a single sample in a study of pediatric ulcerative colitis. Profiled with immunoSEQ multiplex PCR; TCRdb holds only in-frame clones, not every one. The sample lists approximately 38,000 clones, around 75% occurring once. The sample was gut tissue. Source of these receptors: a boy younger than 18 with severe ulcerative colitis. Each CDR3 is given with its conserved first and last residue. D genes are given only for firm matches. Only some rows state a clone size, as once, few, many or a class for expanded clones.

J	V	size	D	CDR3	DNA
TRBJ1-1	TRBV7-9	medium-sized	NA	CASSLVAQTEAFF	TGTGCCAGCAGCTTAGTGGCCCAAACTGAAGCTTTCTTT
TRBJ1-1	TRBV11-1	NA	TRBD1	CASSLEGQVNTEAFF	TGTGCCAGCAGCTTAGAAGGACAGGTAAACACTGAAGCTTTCTTT
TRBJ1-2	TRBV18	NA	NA	CASSPGAEAYNYGYTF	TGTGCCAGCTCACCAGGGGCGGAGGCTTATAACTATGGCTACACCTTC
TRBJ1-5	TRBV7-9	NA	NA	CASSFGTLQYSNQPQHF	TGTGCCAGCAGCTTCGGGACGCTGCAATATAGCAATCAGCCCCAGCATTTT
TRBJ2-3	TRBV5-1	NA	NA	CASSLAGAPTDTQYF	TGCGCCAGCAGCTTGGCTGGGGCGCCCACAGATACGCAGTATTTT
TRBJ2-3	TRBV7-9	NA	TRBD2	CASSLSSGGSQYF	TGTGCCAGCAGCTTATCTAGCGGGGGTTCGCAGTATTTT
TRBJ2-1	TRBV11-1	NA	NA	CASSLEGGAERYNEQFF	TGTGCCAGCAGCTTAGAGGGGGGAGCTGAGCGATACAATGAGCAGTTCTTC
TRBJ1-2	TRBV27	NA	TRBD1	CASSGRQGPHGYTF	TGTGCCAGCAGTGGTCGACAGGGCCCCCATGGCTACACCTTC
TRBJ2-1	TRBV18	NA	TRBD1	CASSPDRAHSYNEQFF	TGTGCCAGCTCACCGGACAGGGCGCACTCCTACAATGAGCAGTTCTTC
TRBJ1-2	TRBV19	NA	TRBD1	CASSTRTGLDGYTF	TGTGCCAGTAGTACTCGGACAGGTCTGGATGGCTACACCTTC
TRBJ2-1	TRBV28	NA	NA	CASSLLGPEQFF	TGTGCCAGCAGTTTATTGGGTCCTGAGCAGTTCTTC
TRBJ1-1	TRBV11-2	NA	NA	CASSLQTGNTEAFF	TGTGCCAGCAGCTTGCAGACAGGAAACACTGAAGCTTTCTTT
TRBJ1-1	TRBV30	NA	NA	CAWRNSNTEAFF	TGTGCCTGGAGAAACTCGAACACTGAAGCTTTCTTT
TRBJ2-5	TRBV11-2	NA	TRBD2	CASSPALTGGIGETQYF	TGTGCCAGCAGCCCAGCCCTGACGGGAGGTATAGGAGAGACCCAGTACTTC
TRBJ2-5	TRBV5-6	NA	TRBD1	CASSLAGRGPETQYF	TGTGCCAGCAGCTTGGCCGGCAGGGGGCCGGAGACCCAGTACTTC
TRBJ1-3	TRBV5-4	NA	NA	CASSLGAPTGNTIYF	TGTGCCAGCAGCTTGGGGGCCCCGACTGGAAACACCATATATTTT
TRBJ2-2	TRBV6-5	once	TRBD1	CASNTGTGGYRELFF	TGTGCCAGCAATACCGGGACAGGGGGCTACCGGGAGCTGTTTTTT
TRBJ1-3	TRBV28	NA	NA	CASSPWGALRMTGNTIYF	TGTGCCAGCAGTCCCTGGGGGGCATTACGTATGACTGGAAACACCATATATTTT
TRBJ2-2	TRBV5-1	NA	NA	CASSGGNTGELFF	TGCGCCAGCAGTGGGGGGAACACCGGGGAGCTGTTTTTT
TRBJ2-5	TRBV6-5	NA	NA	CASSYGVQETQYF	TGTGCCAGCAGTTATGGGGTCCAAGAGACCCAGTACTTC
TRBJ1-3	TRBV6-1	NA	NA	CATLGLISGNTIYF	TGTGCCACCCTAGGACTGATCTCTGGAAACACCATATATTTT
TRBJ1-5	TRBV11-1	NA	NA	CASSLVQEIGNQPQHF	TGTGCCAGCAGCTTAGTACAGGAGATTGGCAATCAGCCCCAGCATTTT
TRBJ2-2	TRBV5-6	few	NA	CASSSNKELFF	TGTGCCAGCAGCAGCAACAAGGAGCTGTTTTTT
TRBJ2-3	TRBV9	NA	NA	CASSVVMGPGTQYF	TGTGCCAGCAGCGTAGTGATGGGGCCGGGTACGCAGTATTTT
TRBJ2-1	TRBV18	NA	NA	CASSIRNQAGSGGEQFF	TGTGCCAGCTCGATCCGCAATCAGGCCGGATCCGGTGGAGAGCAGTTCTTC
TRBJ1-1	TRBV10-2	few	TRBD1	CASCLGQGGTEAFF	TGCGCCAGCTGCCTTGGACAGGGGGGCACTGAAGCTTTCTTT
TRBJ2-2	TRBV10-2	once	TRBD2	CASRASGGASGELFF	TGCGCCAGCAGGGCTAGCGGGGGGGCGAGCGGGGAGCTGTTTTTT
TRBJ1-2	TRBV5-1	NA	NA	CASSLLPGAYGYTF	TGCGCCAGCAGCTTGTTACCGGGGGCCTATGGCTACACCTTC